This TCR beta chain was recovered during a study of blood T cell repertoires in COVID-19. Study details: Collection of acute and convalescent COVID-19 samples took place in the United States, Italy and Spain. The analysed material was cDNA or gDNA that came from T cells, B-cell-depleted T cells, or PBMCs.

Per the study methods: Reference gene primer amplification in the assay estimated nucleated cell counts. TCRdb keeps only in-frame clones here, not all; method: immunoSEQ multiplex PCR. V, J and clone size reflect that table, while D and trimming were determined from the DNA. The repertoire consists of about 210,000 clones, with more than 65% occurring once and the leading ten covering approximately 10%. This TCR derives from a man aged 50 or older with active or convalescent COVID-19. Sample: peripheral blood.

The CDR3 spells CASSLKGTSYGYTF. CDR3 DNA sequence: TGTGCCAGCAGTTTAAAAGGGACAAGTTATGGCTACACCTTC. The rearrangement links TRBV28 to TRBJ1-2; a possible D gene is TRBD1 (6 bases). V was pared by 2 bases and J by 5 bases, with 12 bases between. Germline CDR1 MDHEN, CDR2 SYDVKM. CDR3 size: 14 residues.